Shown below are 27 T cell receptor beta chains from a single sample sequenced in a study of T cells in Graves' hyperthyroidism and ophthalmopathy. Using RNA transcripts as the source, TCR beta CDR3 regions were amplified. Initially, a first-round RT-PCR of the TCR CDR3 employed the HTBI primer set. TCRdb itself ran the multiplex PCR reads through MiXCR, one entry per CDR3 protein. The profile covers about 840,000 distinct CDR3 sequences, with roughly 40% appearing a single time and 8.9% taken by the ten largest. The specimen sequenced was blood. The receptors stem from a man between 18 and 35 years old with Graves' hyperthyroidism.

This clonotype was seen more than once but under ten times. CDR3 DNA sequence: TGTGCCATCAGTGACTTAGCGGACCCCTTGGAGCAGTACTTC. This sequence encodes CAISDLADPLEQYF. The chain links TRBV10-3 to TRBJ2-7, with D tentatively TRBD2 (6 bases). The CDR3 loop spans 14 amino acids. Trimming pared 3 bases from V and 7 bases from J, leaving 16 bases between. Germline CDR1 is ENHRY and CDR2 is SYGVKD.

This clonotype was observed a single time. The rearrangement joins TRBV19 to TRBJ2-6; D gene uncertain. The CDR3 runs to 12 residues. Looked up from germline, CDR1 is LNHDA and CDR2 is SQIVND (reference sequence). Deletions cut 11 bases from V and 7 bases from J, with 12 bases between. DNA of the CDR3: TGTGCCTGGAGTGTCCCCGCCAACGTCCTGACTTTC. Translation gives CAWSVPANVLTF.

With respect to this clonotype: At one of its ends the junction is not consistent with the germline gene, which may arise from a read error. The rearrangement joins TRBV7-9 to TRBJ2-5; no definite D call. This CDR3 comprises 15 residues. From germline, CDR1 is SEHNR and CDR2 FQNEAQ (reference sequence). DNA for the CDR3: TGCGCCAGCAGCCAGCCTTCGGGTCGGGCAGAGACCCAGTACTTC. Translated, it gives CASSQPSGRAETQYF. The full variable domain, its missing parts supplied by reference TRBV7-9 and TRBJ2-5, is DTGVSQNPRHKITKRGQNVTFRCDPISEHNRLYWYRQTLGQGPEFLTYFQNEAQLEKSRLLSDRFSAERPKGSFSTLEIQRTEQGDSAMYLCASSQPSGRAETQYFGPGTRLLVL.

This clonotype came up many times. V usage is TRBV2 and J usage is TRBJ2-2, with 10 nucleotides matching TRBD2. CDR3 length: 18 amino acids. Germline CDR1 is SNHLY and CDR2 is FYNNEI. V lost 7 bases, J lost 4 bases, and 15 bases stayed unmatched. This CDR3 is CASTPRGASGGGTGELFF. The CDR3 region has the DNA TGTGCCAGCACCCCCCGTGGGGCTAGCGGGGGAGGCACCGGGGAGCTGTTTTTT.

This clonotype has a handful of counts. This chain links TRBV2 with TRBJ2-7; D possibly uses TRBD1 or TRBD2 (5 bases each). This CDR3 comprises 12 residues. Trimming took 6 bases from V and 7 from J, leaving 13 bases between them. Looked up from germline, CDR1 is SNHLY and CDR2 is FYNNEI. The CDR3 DNA is TGTGCCAGCAGCATGGGGACGGGTGAGCAGTACTTC. It translates to CASSMGTGEQYF.

The rearrangement joins TRBV7-8 to TRBJ2-5; perhaps D is TRBD1 or TRBD2 (6 bases each). The CDR3 is 15 amino acids. V gave up 4 bases and J gave up 1 base, with 13 bases separating them. Germline CDR1 reads SGHVS; CDR2 reads FQNEAQ. Written as DNA, the CDR3 is TGTGCCAGCAGCTCCCCCGAGGGGGGCCAAGAGACCCAGTACTTC. Translation gives CASSSPEGGQETQYF. The full variable domain, rest sourced from reference TRBV7-8 and TRBJ2-5, is GAGVSQSPRYKVAKRGQDVALRCDPISGHVSLFWYQQALGQGPEFLTYFQNEAQLDKSGLPSDRFFAERPEGSVSTLKIQRTQQEDSAVYLCASSSPEGGQETQYFGPGTRLLVL.

This chain uses TRBV7-2 with TRBJ1-6; D is possibly TRBD1 (5 bases). The CDR3 spans 15 residues. Germline CDR1 SGHTA, CDR2 FQGNSA. V was trimmed by 4 bases and J by 10 bases, leaving 17 bases between them. The chain's CDR3 is CASSWGGLAGSPLHF. CDR3 nucleotide sequence: TGTGCCAGCAGCTGGGGGGGACTAGCGGGATCACCCCTCCACTTT.

The chain combines TRBV20-1 with TRBJ1-5; TRBD1 agrees at 7 bases. This CDR3 is 16 amino acids long. Trimming cost V 5 bases and J 2 bases; bases outside gene matches: 12. Looked up from germline, CDR1 is DFQATT and CDR2 is SNEGSKA (reference sequence). In nucleotides, the CDR3 is TGCAGTGCTTGGGGGGGGGACAGCAGTGGCAATCAGCCCCAGCATTTT. It is translated as CSAWGGDSSGNQPQHF.

The chain uses TRBV10-3 and TRBJ1-2; no clear D. The V and J ends lost 8 bases and 2 bases respectively, with 12 bases between them. CDR3 length equals 13 residues. Germline CDR1 and CDR2: ENHRY and SYGVKD. The CDR3 coding sequence is TGTGCCATCGAAGCGGCAGTCAACTATGGCTACACCTTC. Translated: CAIEAAVNYGYTF.

The chain couples TRBV20-1 to TRBJ2-7, with a possible D match to TRBD1 (6 bases). This CDR3 is 11 amino acids long. From germline, CDR1 is DFQATT and CDR2 SNEGSKA (reference sequence). CDR3 sequence: CSLGGPYEQYF. The CDR3, as DNA: TGCAGCTTAGGGGGACCCTACGAGCAGTACTTC.

This clonotype was seen only a few times. This rearrangement joins TRBV7-9 to TRBJ2-7; the D gene could be TRBD1 or TRBD2 (5 bases each). Trimming took 1 base from V and 5 from J, leaving 12 bases between them. This CDR3 has 14 residues. Germline-derived CDR1 and CDR2 are SEHNR and FQNEAQ (reference sequence). For the CDR3, the DNA is TGTGCCAGCAGCTTAGGGGCCCGAGGGGACGAGCAGTACTTC. Encoded protein: CASSLGARGDEQYF. Using reference TRBV7-9 and TRBJ2-7 for the parts outside the CDR3, the full variable domain is DTGVSQNPRHKITKRGQNVTFRCDPISEHNRLYWYRQTLGQGPEFLTYFQNEAQLEKSRLLSDRFSAERPKGSFSTLEIQRTEQGDSAMYLCASSLGARGDEQYFGPGTRLTVT.

The genes are TRBV7-2 and TRBJ2-5, with 12 bases identical to TRBD2. Germline loops: CDR1 SGHTA, CDR2 FQGNSA. There are 16 residues in the CDR3. V trimming: 4 bases; J trimming: 4 bases; junction bases outside the gene matches: 7. CDR3 coding DNA: TGTGCCAGCAGCTCCGGGACTAGCGGGCTTTTAGAGACCCAGTACTTC. Translated: CASSSGTSGLLETQYF.

In regard to this clonotype: Relative to the germline gene, one junction end is altered; a read error may explain this. This rearrangement joins TRBV6-2 or TRBV6-3 to TRBJ1-4, with D perhaps matching TRBD1 (6 bases). CDR1 is MNHEY, CDR2 SVGEGT, per germline. CDR3 length equals 16 residues. For the CDR3, the DNA is TGTGCCAGCAGCTGGGGGCCTGGACAGTTGAATGCAAAACTGTTTTTT. Amino acids: CASSWGPGQLNAKLFF.

This clonotype was seen a handful of times. The chain couples TRBV7-2 to TRBJ2-7; no clear D gene. This CDR3 spans 15 amino acids. V dropped 5 bases and J dropped 2 bases, with 16 bases sitting between them. Germline CDR1 and CDR2: SGHTA and FQGNSA. As DNA, the CDR3 is TGTGCCAGCAGCCAAGAGGTCCTGCCGACCTACGAGCAGTACTTC. Encoded protein: CASSQEVLPTYEQYF.

In its sample, this clonotype was seen a few times. This chain links TRBV6-5 with TRBJ2-7; D is possibly TRBD1 or TRBD2 (5 bases each). The CDR3 is 17 residues long. The V end was cut by 5 bases, the J end by 4 bases, with 24 bases between. Germline CDR1 is MNHEY and CDR2 is SVGAGI. CDR3 residues: CASSDWPDSLGPYEQYF. The CDR3 region has the DNA TGTGCCAGCAGTGACTGGCCGGACTCCTTGGGGCCTTACGAGCAGTACTTC.

As regards this clonotype: This may be a read error, as it is one base from a much larger clone. The V call is TRBV2, the J call TRBJ2-2; perhaps TRBD2 as D (5 bases). Germline V gene data show CDR1 as SNHLY and CDR2 as FYNNEI. The length of the CDR3 is 14 residues. The germline V and J ends were trimmed by 5 bases and 5 bases, with 12 bases remaining between them. For the CDR3, the DNA is TGTGCCAGCAGTTCCGGACTTTATACCGGGGAGCTGTTTTTT. This translates into CASSSGLYTGELFF. Full variable domain (outside the CDR3, taken from reference TRBV2 and TRBJ2-2): EPEVTQTPSHQVTQMGQEVILRCVPISNHLYFYWYRQILGQKVEFLVSFYNNEISEKSEIFDDQFSVERPDGSNFTLKIRSTKLEDSAMYFCASSSGLYTGELFFGEGSRLTVL.

The chain couples TRBV7-8 to TRBJ2-5; D remains unclear. The CDR3 is made up of 14 amino acids. Looked up from germline, CDR1 is SGHVS and CDR2 is FQNEAQ. The V gene lost 5 bases and the J gene lost 1 base, with 11 bases spanning the gap. CDR3 protein: CASSPYIGQETQYF. The CDR3 DNA is TGTGCCAGCAGCCCCTATATCGGCCAAGAGACCCAGTACTTC.

Concerning this clonotype: This may be a read error, as it is one base from a much larger clone. V gene TRBV7-9 combines with J gene TRBJ1-2; a weak D match, TRBD1 (6 bases). The CDR3 has 13 residues. With 11 bases removed from V and 3 bases from J, the gap between germline ends came to 16 bases. Germline V CDR1 and CDR2: SEHNR, FQNEAQ (reference sequence). CDR3 in amino acids: CAGTGGSDYGYTF. CDR3 bases: TGTGCCGGAACCGGGGGCAGCGACTATGGCTACACCTTC.

This chain uses TRBV5-6 with TRBJ1-2; D is ambiguous. This CDR3 has 16 amino acids. With 4 bases removed from V and 4 bases from J, the gap between germline ends came to 20 bases. CDR1 SGHDT and CDR2 YYEEEE come from the germline V gene. The CDR3 protein is CASSRKTSAGVYGYTF. The CDR3, as DNA: TGTGCCAGCAGCCGAAAGACGAGTGCGGGAGTCTATGGCTACACCTTC. The complete variable domain, with remaining parts taken from reference TRBV5-6 and TRBJ1-2, reads DAGVTQSPTHLIKTRGQQVTLRCSPKSGHDTVSWYQQALGQGPQFIFQYYEEEERQRGNFPDRFSGHQFPNYSSELNVNALLLGDSALYLCASSRKTSAGVYGYTFGSGTRLTVV.

J is TRBJ2-2 and V is TRBV7-8; D remains unclear. Between the trimmed V and J ends, which lost 1 base and 0 bases, there was a span of 9 bases. From germline, CDR1 is SGHVS and CDR2 FQNEAQ. CDR3 size: 16 residues. CDR3 coding DNA: TGTGCCAGCAGCTTAGGATGGGCAGCGAACACCGGGGAGCTGTTTTTT. This encodes CASSLGWAANTGELFF. The variable domain in full, completed from reference TRBV7-8 and TRBJ2-2, reads GAGVSQSPRYKVAKRGQDVALRCDPISGHVSLFWYQQALGQGPEFLTYFQNEAQLDKSGLPSDRFFAERPEGSVSTLKIQRTQQEDSAVYLCASSLGWAANTGELFFGEGSRLTVL.

Ten or more counts support this clonotype. V gene TRBV6-5 combines with J gene TRBJ1-2, with TRBD1 identical over 7 bases. V shed 5 bases and J 5 bases; nucleotides not matched to a gene: 11. The germline V gene encodes CDR1 MNHEY and CDR2 SVGAGI. CDR3 length equals 15 residues. The DNA for the CDR3 is TGTGCCAGCAGTCCTCCGGGACAGCGGCAGTATGGCTACACCTTC. As protein: CASSPPGQRQYGYTF.

This clonotype has a count of ten or more. J is TRBJ2-7 and V is TRBV7-2, with D hard to call. This CDR3 contains 13 residues. The germline CDR1 and CDR2 sequences are SGHTA and FQGNSA. Trimming pared 3 bases from V and 1 base from J, leaving 7 bases between. The CDR3 protein is CASSFTRSYEQYF. DNA of the CDR3: TGTGCCAGCAGCTTCACCAGATCCTACGAGCAGTACTTC.

CDR3: CSVGFRGQIGPQETQYF. CDR3 DNA sequence: TGCAGCGTTGGTTTCCGCGGGCAGATTGGTCCCCAAGAGACCCAGTACTTC. The V call is TRBV29-1, the J call TRBJ2-5, with D possibly TRBD2 on 5 matching bases. Per the germline V gene, CDR1 is SQVTM and CDR2 is ANQGSEA. V lost 4 bases and J lost 1, with 22 bases in between. This CDR3 has 17 amino acids.

This clonotype was seen just once. The J gene is TRBJ2-7, the V gene TRBV7-2; D remains unclear. The CDR3 has 18 amino acids. V was trimmed by 5 bases and J by 3 bases, leaving 26 bases between them. Germline CDR1 reads SGHTA; CDR2 reads FQGNSA. The CDR3 is CASSQGARVAGPNYEQYF. The CDR3 DNA follows: TGTGCCAGCAGCCAAGGTGCCCGAGTTGCTGGTCCAAACTACGAGCAGTACTTC.

The rearrangement links TRBV9 to TRBJ2-2; possible D gene TRBD2, 5 bases. The germline CDR1 and CDR2 sequences are SGDLS and YYNGEE. This CDR3 is built from 15 residues. Trimming took off 2 bases at V and 5 bases at J, with 13 bases between the two ends. The CDR3 is CASSVSASWTGELFF. CDR3 DNA: TGTGCCAGCAGCGTTTCGGCTAGCTGGACCGGGGAGCTGTTTTTT.

V is TRBV2 and J is TRBJ1-4; D gene uncertain. The ends were cut back, 3 bases at V and 0 bases at J, with 5 bases in the middle. The germline V gene encodes CDR1 SNHLY and CDR2 FYNNEI. CDR3 length: 14 residues. CDR3 bases: TGTGCCAGCAGTGAGCATGCAACTAATGAAAAACTGTTTTTT. Translated, it gives CASSEHATNEKLFF.

This clonotype was seen many times. The gene calls are TRBV9 and TRBJ1-6; TRBD1 might be the D (6 bases). The CDR3 contains 15 residues. The germline V gene has CDR1 SGDLS and CDR2 YYNGEE. The germline V and J ends were trimmed by 0 bases and 7 bases, with 11 bases remaining between them. CDR3 protein: CASSVEPGGNSPLHF. The DNA for the CDR3 is TGTGCCAGCAGCGTAGAGCCGGGGGGCAATTCACCCCTCCACTTT.